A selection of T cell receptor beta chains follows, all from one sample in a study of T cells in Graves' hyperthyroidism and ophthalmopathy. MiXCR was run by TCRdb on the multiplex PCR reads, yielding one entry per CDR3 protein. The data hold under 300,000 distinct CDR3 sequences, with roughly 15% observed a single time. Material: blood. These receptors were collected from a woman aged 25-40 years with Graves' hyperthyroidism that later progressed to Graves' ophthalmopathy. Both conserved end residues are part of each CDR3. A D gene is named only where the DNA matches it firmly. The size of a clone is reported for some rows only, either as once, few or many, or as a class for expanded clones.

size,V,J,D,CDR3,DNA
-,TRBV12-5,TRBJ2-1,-,CASGLDWGAPYEQFF,TGTGCTAGTGGTTTGGATTGGGGTGCCCCCTACGAGCAGTTCTTC
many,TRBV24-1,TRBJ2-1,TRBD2,CATSDSRTSGTYNEQFF,TGTGCCACCAGTGATTCGCGGACTAGCGGAACCTACAATGAGCAGTTCTTC
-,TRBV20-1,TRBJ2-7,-,CSGQSSYEQYF,TGCAGTGGGCAGAGCTCCTACGAGCAGTACTTC
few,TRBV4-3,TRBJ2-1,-,CASSHLAEEYNEQFF,TGCGCCAGCAGCCATTTGGCGGAGGAATACAATGAGCAGTTCTTC
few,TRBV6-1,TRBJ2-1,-,CASTAGTAYNEQFF,TGTGCCAGCACTGCTGGAACCGCCTACAATGAGCAGTTCTTC
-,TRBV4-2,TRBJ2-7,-,CASSQDGAFYEQYF,TGTGCCAGCAGCCAAGATGGAGCGTTCTACGAGCAGTACTTC
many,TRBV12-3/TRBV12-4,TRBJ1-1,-,CAVLAPATSNTEAFF,TGTGCCGTACTGGCTCCAGCCACCTCAAACACTGAAGCTTTCTTT
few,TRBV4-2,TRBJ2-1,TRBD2,CASSQDLAGGIYNEQFF,TGTGCCAGCAGCCAAGATTTAGCGGGAGGGATCTACAATGAGCAGTTCTTC
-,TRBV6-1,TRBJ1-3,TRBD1,CATTRGQSSGNTIYF,TGTGCCACCACAAGGGGACAGAGCTCTGGAAACACCATATATTTT
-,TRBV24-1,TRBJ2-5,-,CATSDPGRAETQYF,TGTGCCACCAGTGATCCCGGTAGGGCAGAGACCCAGTACTTC
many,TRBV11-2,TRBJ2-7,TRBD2,CASSPVAGRLGEQYF,TGTGCCAGCAGCCCCGTAGCGGGAAGGTTAGGCGAGCAGTACTTC
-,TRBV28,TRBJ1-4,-,CASSSRGRGANEKLFF,TGTGCCAGCAGTAGCAGGGGTCGTGGAGCTAATGAAAAACTGTTTTTT
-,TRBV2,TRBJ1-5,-,CASSPEMGNDQPQHF,TGTGCCAGCAGCCCAGAGATGGGGAACGATCAGCCCCAGCATTTT
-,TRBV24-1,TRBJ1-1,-,CATTMGNTEAFF,TGTGCCACCACCATGGGAAACACTGAAGCTTTCTTT
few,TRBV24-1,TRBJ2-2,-,CATSDSTALTGELFF,TGTGCCACCAGTGATTCCACGGCCCTGACCGGGGAGCTGTTTTTT
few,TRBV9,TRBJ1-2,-,CASSPRIGQNYGYTF,TGTGCCAGCAGCCCCCGAATCGGACAGAACTATGGCTACACCTTC
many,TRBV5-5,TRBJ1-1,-,CASSHIPPNTEAFF,TGTGCCAGCAGCCATATTCCTCCGAACACTGAAGCTTTCTTT
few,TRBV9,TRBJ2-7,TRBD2,CASSRTGGNEQYF,TGTGCCAGCAGCCGTACGGGAGGAAACGAGCAGTACTTC
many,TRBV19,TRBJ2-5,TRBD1,CASSTGTAQETQYF,TGTGCCAGTAGTACCGGGACAGCACAAGAGACCCAGTACTTC
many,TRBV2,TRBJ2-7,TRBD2,CASSLGLGTTYEQYF,TGTGCCAGCTCTCTCGGACTAGGCACCACCTACGAGCAGTACTTC
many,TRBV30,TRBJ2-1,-,CAWSVWGGGSNEQFF,TGTGCCTGGAGTGTATGGGGAGGGGGTAGCAATGAGCAGTTCTTC
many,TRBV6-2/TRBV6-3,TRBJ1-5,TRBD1,CASRAGTGGHQPQHF,TGTGCCAGCAGAGCCGGGACAGGGGGCCATCAGCCCCAGCATTTT
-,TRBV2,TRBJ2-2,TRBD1,CASSQSGGFGELFF,TGTGCCAGCAGCCAGTCAGGGGGCTTCGGGGAGCTGTTTTTT
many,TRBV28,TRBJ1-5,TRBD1,CASSTQGADQPQHF,TGTGCCAGCAGTACGCAGGGGGCTGATCAGCCCCAGCATTTT
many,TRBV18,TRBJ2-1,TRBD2,CASSSGLDNEQFF,TGTGCCAGCTCATCCGGACTAGACAATGAGCAGTTCTTC
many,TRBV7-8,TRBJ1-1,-,CASSLAPETEAFF,TGTGCCAGCAGCTTAGCGCCGGAAACTGAAGCTTTCTTT
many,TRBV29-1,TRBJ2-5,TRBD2,CSVEWTRQETQYF,TGCAGCGTTGAGTGGACTAGGCAAGAGACCCAGTACTTC
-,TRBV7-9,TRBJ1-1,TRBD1,CASSDRGTEAFF,TGTGCCAGCAGTGACAGGGGGACTGAAGCTTTCTTT
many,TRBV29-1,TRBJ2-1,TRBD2,CSVEESMRENFNEQFF,TGCAGCGTTGAAGAGTCGATGCGGGAGAATTTCAATGAGCAGTTCTTC
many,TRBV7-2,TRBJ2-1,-,CASSLWRTVYNEQFF,TGTGCCAGCAGCCTGTGGAGGACAGTCTACAATGAGCAGTTCTTC
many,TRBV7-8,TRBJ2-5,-,CASRRTGSTSKETQYF,TGTGCCAGCAGACGAACGGGGAGCACGTCCAAAGAGACCCAGTACTTC
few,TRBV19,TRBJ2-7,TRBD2,CASSHGTSGGTAYEQYF,TGTGCCAGTAGTCACGGGACTAGCGGGGGGACAGCCTACGAGCAGTACTTC
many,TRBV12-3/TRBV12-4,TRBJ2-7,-,CASSRTGGVSEQYF,TGTGCCAGCAGCCGGACAGGAGGGGTATCCGAGCAGTACTTC
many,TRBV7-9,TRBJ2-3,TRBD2,CASSLAAGGPQDTQYF,TGTGCCAGCAGCTTAGCGGCGGGAGGGCCCCAAGATACGCAGTATTTT
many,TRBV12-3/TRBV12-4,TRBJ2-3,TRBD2,CASSAGLAGVSGTDTQYF,TGTGCCAGCAGTGCGGGACTAGCGGGAGTGAGTGGCACAGATACGCAGTATTTT
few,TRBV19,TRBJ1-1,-,CASSIDAAGGVNTEAFF,TGTGCCAGTAGTATAGATGCCGCTGGGGGGGTGAACACTGAAGCTTTCTTT
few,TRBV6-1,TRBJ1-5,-,CASRQMGNQPQHF,TGTGCCAGCCGACAGATGGGCAATCAGCCCCAGCATTTT
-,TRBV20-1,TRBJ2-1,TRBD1,CSARDGQGVSNEQFF,TGCAGTGCTAGAGATGGGCAGGGGGTATCCAATGAGCAGTTCTTC
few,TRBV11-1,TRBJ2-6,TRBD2,CASSPGGGSSGANVLTF,TGTGCCAGCAGTCCGGGTGGCGGGAGCTCTGGGGCCAACGTCCTGACTTTC
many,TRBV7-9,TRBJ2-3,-,CASSLLGGFTDTQYF,TGTGCCAGCAGCTTATTGGGCGGATTCACAGATACGCAGTATTTT
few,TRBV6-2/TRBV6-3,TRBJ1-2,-,CASSYGGLGGYTF,TGTGCCAGCAGTTATGGGGGACTCGGTGGCTACACCTTC
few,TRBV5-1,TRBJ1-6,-,CASSSEVSYNSPLHF,TGCGCCAGCAGCTCAGAGGTCTCCTATAATTCACCCCTCCACTTT
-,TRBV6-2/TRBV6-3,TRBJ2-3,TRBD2,CASSYATDGTSPLDTQYF,TGTGCCAGCAGTTACGCGACAGATGGGACTAGCCCACTGGATACGCAGTATTTT
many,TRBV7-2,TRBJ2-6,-,CASSLAGSDSGANVLTF,TGTGCCAGCAGCTTAGCAGGGTCCGACTCTGGGGCCAACGTCCTGACTTTC
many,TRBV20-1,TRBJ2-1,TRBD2,CSAGLAGGRGYNEQFF,TGCAGTGCCGGACTAGCGGGAGGCAGGGGCTACAATGAGCAGTTCTTC
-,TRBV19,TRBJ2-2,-,CASSIDPPPYGELFF,TGTGCCAGTAGTATAGATCCCCCACCCTACGGGGAGCTGTTTTTT
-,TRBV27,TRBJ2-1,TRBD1,CASRLPGQGGNEQFF,TGTGCCAGCAGGTTACCGGGACAGGGGGGTAATGAGCAGTTCTTC
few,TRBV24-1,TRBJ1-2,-,CATSDLRGGGYTF,TGTGCCACCAGTGATTTGAGAGGTGGAGGCTACACCTTC
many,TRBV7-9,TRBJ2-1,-,CASSDTGDWDNEQFF,TGTGCCAGCAGCGATACGGGGGACTGGGACAATGAGCAGTTCTTC
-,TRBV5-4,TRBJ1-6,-,CASSLDVGGDSPLHF,TGTGCCAGCAGCTTGGACGTGGGAGGTGACTCACCCCTCCACTTT
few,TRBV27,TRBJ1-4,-,CASSLWLGEKLFF,TGTGCCAGCAGTTTATGGTTAGGGGAAAAACTGTTTTTT
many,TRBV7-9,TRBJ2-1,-,CASSLGGMDEQFF,TGTGCCAGCAGCTTAGGGGGGATGGATGAGCAGTTCTTC
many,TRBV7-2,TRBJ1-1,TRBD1,CASSRSGGNTEAFF,TGTGCCAGCAGCAGATCAGGGGGTAACACTGAAGCTTTCTTT
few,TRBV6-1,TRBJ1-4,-,CATADDPVATNEKLFF,TGTGCGACAGCCGATGATCCCGTGGCAACTAATGAAAAACTGTTTTTT
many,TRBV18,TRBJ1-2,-,CASSPSVGRGYGYTF,TGTGCCAGCTCACCTTCAGTGGGGCGGGGCTATGGCTACACCTTC
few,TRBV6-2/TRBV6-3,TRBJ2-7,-,CASSAPSSSYEQYF,TGTGCCAGCTCAGCACCTAGCTCCTCCTACGAGCAGTACTTC
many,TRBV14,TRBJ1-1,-,CASRYGPNTEAFF,TGTGCCAGCAGGTACGGCCCGAACACTGAAGCTTTCTTT